This entry concerns a single T cell receptor (beta chain). Its recognized antigen is unknown. Within one base of it there is no much larger clone, and no base qualities were kept. Library prep was done by the immunoSEQ multiplex PCR assay. For the multiplex PCR, a mixture combining 60 forward primers for TCR Vbeta segments and 13 reverse primers for TCR Jbeta segments was used. The CDR3 region of rearranged TCR beta genes was amplified from genomic DNA with a multiplex PCR assay. On the Illumina HiSeq System, the amplified TCR beta libraries were sequenced as 87-base-pair reads. From the authors' description of their analysis: In a later analysis, 80 million or so unique TCR beta chains were counted across the 690 or so repertoires, and about 10 million of these chains were shared by at least two donors. A nearest-neighbor algorithm error-corrected the raw reads and collapsed the reads into unique sequences, merging closely related sequences to remove PCR and sequencing errors. Alignment of CDR3 sequences to IMGT reference sequences was used to assign V, D and J gene segments. Each retained sequence needed at least a six-nucleotide match to both a V gene segment and a J gene segment. Rearrangements were classified as productive when the CDR3 lacked stop codons and remained in frame with V and J, and all other rearrangements were classified as non-productive. CDR3 was defined by IMGT convention, running from the second conserved V-encoded cysteine to the conserved J-encoded phenylalanine. The earlier analysis of about 610 of the donors excluded sequences that lacked an unambiguous match to a single V gene segment. In an earlier analysis of 500 to 750 of the donors, V segments were called functional above 56.7% productive rearrangements and were called segregating when the between-donor standard deviation exceeded 5%. To diagnose cytomegalovirus status from the catalog of TCR beta chain sequences, a statistical classification framework was built. A later analysis assigned V and J genes by comparing TCR nucleotide sequences with IMGT/GENE-DB human TR gene sequences. A later analysis assigned CDR3 sequences and most-parsimonious VDJ recombination scenarios with the TCRdist pipeline. In a later analysis, every TCR beta chain was defined by the combination of its CDR3 amino acid sequence and its V-gene family, and reads without a unique V-gene family were dropped. In a later analysis, some 600 highly shared, low-generation-probability nucleotide sequences were removed to address suspected cross-contamination and a sequencing artifact. A later analysis calculated a clonal expansion index for each public chain from normalized within-repertoire ranks of inferred template counts. In a later analysis, generation probabilities were computed with a VDJ recombination model fitted to out-of-frame rearrangements, and the resulting probabilities were checked against IGoR. In a later analysis, hypergeometric tests were used to score TCR-TCR, TCR-HLA and TCR-CMV co-occurrence, with a repertoire-size bias correction applied to TCR pairs. False discovery rates were estimated in a later analysis by permuting HLA or CMV assignments 20 times. A later analysis grouped co-occurring TCRs with DBSCAN, adding TCRdist sequence similarity when clustering within HLA-allele-positive subsets. Repertoires with fewer than 30,000 or more than 120,000 public chains were left out of co-occurrence clustering, as were about 5 repertoires with anomalous nucleotide sharing. Held by TCRdb, this immuneACCESS table contains in-frame sequences only and omits some clones. Under half of the omission traces to an unresolved V gene where checked; the cause of the rest is unknown. V, J and clone size were drawn from that table, and D and trimming were deduced from the DNA. For this sample the table gives about 67,000 clones, of which 55% to 80% were detected only once. Around 1.9% of the sample is in the top ten clones.

The data stem from a study of cytomegalovirus exposure and HLA in healthy donors (dated by TCRdb to 2016 to 2017). As for the study more broadly: In an earlier analysis of approximately 640 of the donors, less than 350 Gb of sequence data and 117 million unique TCR beta sequences from about 190 million T cells were reported. An early release covering roughly 580 HLA-typed donors comprised 250 to 350 gigabases of sequencing data and tens of millions of unique TCR sequences. The genetic ancestry cluster associated with self-reported Caucasian donors included over 65% of the roughly 390 genotyped donors. The study was designed to test whether signatures of past pathogen exposure could be identified by cataloging public T cell receptors. The study used immunosequencing to profile the T cell repertoires of 600 to 850 subjects and linked those repertoires to cytomegalovirus serostatus. In addition to the first cohort of around 670 subjects, a separate validation cohort of 120 different subjects was used. The study combined high-throughput TCR immunosequencing, statistical association of individual TCRs with disease status, and machine learning to predict cytomegalovirus infection status. In a later analysis, previously published TCR beta repertoires from several hundred donors were re-analyzed and high-resolution HLA genotyping was added so that TCR occurrence patterns could be studied. In the later analysis, no new phenotypic data were used to find candidate immune exposures; instead, reliance was placed on TCR beta sequences and their occurrence across donors. An earlier analysis of approximately 580 of the donors used high-throughput TCR beta sequencing to judge whether each TCR beta V gene segment behaved as functional or pseudogenic. Alongside the repertoire data, information on donor age, sex, ethnicity and CMV serostatus was compiled. A later genetic analysis took genome-wide SNP genotypes for about three fifths of the 666 donors and used that subset as a discovery cohort. All discovery cohort repertoires had been generated on a single sequencing platform. Both class I and class II loci were covered by HLA typing, at four-digit resolution. The number of donors typed differed by locus, with roughly 629-640 for A, B, C, DRB1 and DQB1, 522 for DQA1, nearly 610 for DPA1, and some 440 for DPB1. About five DR-DQ haplotypes were treated as single units for association and clustering because of strong linkage in the cohort. Across under 500 genotyped donors of the cohort, an average of about 240,000 unique TCR beta nucleotide sequences per donor were sequenced, and 15% to 20% of those sequences were non-productive. Overall study outcomes, separate from this receptor: A few of the identified cytomegalovirus-associated TCR beta chains were confirmed in vitro to be specific for cytomegalovirus antigens. Compared with equally common non-associated chains, HLA-associated TCR beta chains in a later analysis were more clonally expanded and had lower generation probabilities. Some IMGT-functional V segments, including TRBV6-2 and TRBV6-3, could not be distinguished by the 87-base-pair reads and were therefore excluded. Broadly in line with IMGT annotations, most TCR beta V segments showed up in productive rearrangements about 90% or about 30% of the time in an earlier analysis of a few hundred of the donors. A later genetic analysis reported fewer N-insertions in productive TCRs among donors in an Asian-associated ancestry cluster than the roughly 700-donor mean. An association between a missense DCLRE1C variant and V-gene and J-gene trimming of TCR beta chains was found in a later genetic analysis and replicated in an independent cohort. Because HLA typing was unavailable for some donors at each locus, only the typed subset was used in association tests. Cytomegalovirus status was reported to be diagnosed by the classifier with high specificity and sensitivity in both the original and validation cohorts. Most TCR sequences were observed very rarely across donors, whereas some public TCRs were present in many individuals. Several of the top co-occurrence clusters appeared to be linked to parvovirus B19, influenza, CMV and Epstein-Barr virus, according to a later analysis. Most CMV-associated TCR beta chains appeared to be HLA-restricted in a later analysis, and the HLA associations seemed to be driven largely by CMV exposure. Presence/absence analyses assumed roughly uniform sequencing depth across donors, an assumption that may not hold. A cluster of highly shared sequence variants was judged likely to be a technical artifact of the sequencing pipeline. For the cohort, immune exposure information was limited to CMV serostatus. In a later analysis, the rate of TCR association differed among HLA loci, with DRB1 alleles having the most associated TCRs and HLA-C alleles having the fewest. Specific HLA alleles were associated with 15,000 to 20,000 TCR beta sequences at a false discovery rate of 0.05 in a later analysis. According to the authors, the approach could potentially be generalized to other disease states and immunological phenotypes. Correlated functional status among segregating V segments might reflect linkage disequilibrium, but an unknown experimental factor could not be ruled out. Because counts were too low, some 17 rarely observed V segments, including chromosome 9 orphons, were excluded from the earlier analysis of about 500 of the donors. In this cohort, only TCR beta chains were sequenced, and detectable features were limited by the absence of alpha or paired-chain data. A total of some 180 TCR beta chains were listed by the study as associated with cytomegalovirus. Strong co-occurrence of HLA alleles, especially DR and DQ, made assigning TCR associations to individual alleles difficult. A further reported finding was that TCR beta sequences accurately predicted the HLA-A and HLA-B alleles for most subjects in the first cohort.

CDR1 and CDR2 (SGHNT, YENEEA) derive from the germline V gene. V is pared back by 5 bases and J by 5 bases, with 18 bases lying between the germline termini. The CDR3, cysteine through phenylalanine, is 15 amino acids long. Only the CDR3 portion is preserved as DNA: 45 bases, with reading frame beginning at the first base. In total, about 650 healthy bone marrow donors made up the cohort. At the time of sampling, all cohort members were nominally healthy, though unrecorded immune exposures were likely present. The donor tested CMV seronegative, placing the donor among the approximately 360 seronegative members of the cohort. Every donor gave a peripheral blood sample, and the peripheral blood mononuclear cells from that sample were used for TCR beta sequencing. Genomic DNA was extracted from the blood cell samples with the Qiagen DNeasy Blood Extraction Kit.

This TCR came from a young woman in good health and CMV-seronegative. Source material: PBMCs. This chain joins TRBV11-3 to TRBJ1-2; the D gene is perhaps TRBD1, from 6 matching bases. CDR3 loop: CASSAGQSTRYGYTF. In nucleotides, the sequence is TGTGCCAGCAGCGCAGGACAGAGCACTAGGTATGGCTACACCTTC. The entire variable domain, with the stretches around the CDR3 drawn from the reference TRBV11-3 and TRBJ1-2 proteins, is EAGVVQSPRYKIIEKKQPVAFWCNPISGHNTLYWYLQNLGQGPELLIRYENEEAVDDSQLPKDRFSAERLKGVDSTLKIQPAELGDSAVYLCASSAGQSTRYGYTFGSGTRLTVV.